This TCR beta chain came from a study of multiple sclerosis patients with progressive multifocal leukoencephalopathy. Documented time point: time of PML onset. PML in natalizumab-treated patients developed after between about 16 and 56 months of natalizumab therapy. The T3 samples were drawn when PML began. TCRdb's copy holds only in-frame clones and misses some; the assay was immunoSEQ multiplex PCR. The sample shows approximately 27,000 clones, around 85% of them seen only once. Study-wide findings and caveats: In most PML patients, TRB repertoires appeared less diverse by entropy.

Details on this clone: Its antigen is unidentified.

The V gene lost 3 bases and the J gene lost 0 bases, with 10 bases spanning the gap. The germline V gene encodes CDR1 SGDLS and CDR2 YYNGEE. The CDR3 length is 14 residues. The chain links TRBV9 to TRBJ2-7; D is possibly TRBD1 or TRBD2 (5 bases each). The receptor was derived from a woman between 25 and 40 years old with progressive multifocal leukoencephalopathy. The sample consisted of PBMCs, taken from a patient treated with natalizumab. The CDR3 loop is CASSGGTSSYEQYF. The CDR3 region has the DNA TGTGCCAGCAGCGGAGGGACGTCCTCCTACGAGCAGTACTTC. The complete variable domain, with remaining parts taken from reference TRBV9 and TRBJ2-7, reads DSGVTQTPKHLITATGQRVTLRCSPRSGDLSVYWYQQSLDQGLQFLIQYYNGEERAKGNILERFSAQQFPDLHSELNLSSLELGDSALYFCASSGGTSSYEQYFGPGTRLTVT.